The 31 T cell receptor beta chains in this list originate from one sample, sequenced in a study of blood T cell repertoires in COVID-19. Some clones are missing from TCRdb's copy, which holds only in-frame ones; the method was immunoSEQ multiplex PCR. The repertoire includes more than 95,000 clones, approximately 81% of them detected once, and more than 3% sits in the top ten. The sample comprised peripheral blood. Receptors were obtained from a woman aged 50 to 60 with acute or convalescent COVID-19.

The V gene is TRBV7-9, the J gene TRBJ1-2; possibly TRBD1 for D (5 bases). V lost 5 bases and J lost 5, with 9 bases in between. This CDR3 has 12 residues. The germline gives CDR1 SEHNR, CDR2 FQNEAQ (reference sequence). CDR3 DNA: TGTGCCAGCAGCCGACAGTCGTATGGCTACACCTTC. It is translated as CASSRQSYGYTF.

J is TRBJ1-2 and V is TRBV6-6; the match to TRBD1 covers 7 bases. This CDR3 comprises 13 residues. V lost 4 bases and J lost 2; bases outside the gene matches: 1. Germline-derived CDR1 and CDR2 are MNHNY and SVGAGI (reference sequence). The CDR3 sequence is CASSLTGNYGYTF. DNA of the CDR3: TGTGCCAGCAGTTTGACAGGGAACTATGGCTACACCTTC.

V and J are TRBV3-1 (or the pseudogene TRBV3-2) and TRBJ2-5, with D maybe TRBD2 (5 bases). In germline, CDR1 is LGHDT, CDR2 YNNKEL (reference sequence). Trimming cost V 4 bases and J 2 bases, with 11 bases left between them. This CDR3 is 14 amino acids long. This CDR3 reads CASSRSSGQETQYF. Here the CDR3 DNA reads TGTGCCAGCAGCCGGAGCTCGGGGCAAGAGACCCAGTACTTC.

This chain links TRBV6-5 with TRBJ2-5, with a weak D call TRBD2 (5 bases). V dropped 8 bases and J dropped 1 base, with 17 bases sitting between them. This CDR3 contains 15 residues. Germline CDR1 reads MNHEY; CDR2 reads SVGAGI. The CDR3 DNA sequence: TGTGCCAGCTCCCCCTCTATCGGGGTCCAAGAGACCCAGTACTTC. Translating it yields CASSPSIGVQETQYF.

The J gene is TRBJ2-7, the V gene TRBV7-2, with TRBD2 identical over 7 bases. This CDR3 has 12 residues. V was pared by 1 base and J by 12 bases, with 6 bases of the junction left unmatched. The germline gives CDR1 SGHTA, CDR2 FQGNSA. The CDR3 here is CASSLGGGSRYF. The DNA for the CDR3 is TGTGCCAGCAGCTTAGGGGGCGGGAGTCGGTACTTC.

The genes are TRBV9 and TRBJ2-3, with D perhaps TRBD2 (7 bases). Germline-derived CDR1 and CDR2 are SGDLS and YYNGEE. Trimming removed 1 base at V and 3 bases at J, with 15 bases between. The CDR3 is 16 residues long. CDR3 DNA sequence: TGTGCCAGCAGCGTAAGGGATAGGGGGGGAACAGATACGCAGTATTTT. The encoded protein is CASSVRDRGGTDTQYF. Full variable domain (remainder filled in from reference TRBV9 and TRBJ2-3): DSGVTQTPKHLITATGQRVTLRCSPRSGDLSVYWYQQSLDQGLQFLIQYYNGEERAKGNILERFSAQQFPDLHSELNLSSLELGDSALYFCASSVRDRGGTDTQYFGPGTRLTVL.

The rearrangement uses TRBV27 and TRBJ1-2; possibly TRBD1 for D (5 bases). The CDR3 sequence is 12 residues long. CDR1 and CDR2 (germline): MNHEY, SMNVEV (reference sequence). Trimming shortened V by 5 bases and J by 4 bases, and 8 bases separated the two germline ends. The DNA for the CDR3 is TGTGCCAGCAGTCAGGGCGGCTATGGCTACACCTTC. This codes for CASSQGGYGYTF.

This clone was detected a few times. One junction end disagrees with the germline gene, perhaps due to a read error. This chain connects TRBV18 to TRBJ1-1; D gene unclear. CDR3 size: 12 residues. Germline CDR1 is KGHSH and CDR2 is LQKENI. The CDR3 protein is CASRPLVSEAFF. In DNA form, the CDR3 reads TGTGCCAGCCGTCCATTGGTGTCTGAGGCTTTCTTT.

This clone has just a few counts. The genes are TRBV5-1 and TRBJ2-2, with 7 positions matching TRBD2. CDR1 is SGHRS, CDR2 YFSETQ, per germline. The ends lost 9 bases at V and 7 bases at J; junction bases unmatched: 6. The CDR3 spans 12 residues. The CDR3 reads CAIHGGSGELFF. The DNA of the CDR3 is TGCGCCATCCACGGCGGGAGCGGGGAGCTGTTTTTT.

The V and J genes are TRBV28 and TRBJ1-1; no definite D call. Trimming cost V 6 bases and J 3 bases, with 8 bases left between them. The CDR3 is 12 amino acids. CDR1 and CDR2 (germline): MDHEN, SYDVKM. The CDR3 spells CASSPGDTEAFF. Here the CDR3 DNA reads TGTGCCAGCAGCCCCGGGGACACTGAAGCTTTCTTT.

The rearrangement uses TRBV30 and TRBJ2-4; the D is unclear. The CDR3 covers 13 residues. Trimming stripped 7 bases from V and 0 bases from J, with 10 bases between. CDR1 GTSNPN and CDR2 SVGIG come from the germline V gene (reference sequence). This CDR3 is CALESIAKNIQYF. As DNA, the CDR3 is TGTGCCTTGGAGTCTATAGCCAAAAACATTCAGTACTTC.

This clone was observed a handful of times. The chain employs TRBV29-1 and TRBJ1-1, with a tentative D call TRBD1 (5 bases). V was trimmed by 6 bases and J by 0 bases, leaving 11 bases between them. From germline, CDR1 is SQVTM and CDR2 ANQGSEA. The CDR3 has 13 residues. CDR3 DNA sequence: TGCAGCGTGCAGACAGTTATGAACACTGAAGCTTTCTTT. It yields the protein CSVQTVMNTEAFF.

The CDR3 DNA reads as TGTGCCAGCAGCTTGGCCGGGGGCTCTGGAAACACCATATATTTT. Translated: CASSLAGGSGNTIYF. The chain couples TRBV5-6 to TRBJ1-3; TRBD1 might be the D (5 bases). The CDR3 consists of 15 residues. Germline V lookup: CDR1 SGHDT, CDR2 YYEEEE. V lost 0 bases, J lost 0 bases, and 7 bases lay in between.

The chain links TRBV19 to TRBJ1-4, with a tentative D call TRBD1 (5 bases). Trimming left V 7 bases short and J 4 bases short, with 16 bases between. The CDR3 covers 15 residues. The V gene's germline CDR1 is LNHDA and CDR2 SQIVND (reference sequence). The CDR3 nucleotides read TGTGCCAGTAAAATCTCGACAGCCCTTAATGAAAAACTGTTTTTT. Amino acids: CASKISTALNEKLFF.

Only one count was recorded for this clone. The chain employs TRBV20-1 and TRBJ1-4; TRBD1 might be the D (6 bases). With 3 bases removed from V and 17 bases from J, the gap between germline ends came to 16 bases. The CDR3 is made up of 11 amino acids. The germline V gene has CDR1 DFQATT and CDR2 SNEGSKA (reference sequence). CDR3 in DNA: TGCAGTGCTAGTGAGATGGGGGCCCGCTTTTTT. This codes for CSASEMGARFF.

This clone was picked up a small number of times. The J gene is TRBJ1-2, the V gene TRBV2, with 9 bases identical to TRBD1. Germline lookup yields CDR1 SNHLY and CDR2 FYNNEI. The length of the CDR3 is 19 residues. V shed 1 base and J 8 bases; nucleotides not matched to a gene: 20. The CDR3 reads CASSEGVSGQGDLKLGYTF. DNA of the CDR3: TGTGCCAGCAGTGAAGGGGTGTCGGGACAGGGCGACTTGAAACTCGGCTACACCTTC.

The chain carries TRBV5-1 and TRBJ2-7; 7 nucleotides align to TRBD1. Per germline, CDR1 SGHRS and CDR2 YFSETQ. V gave up 0 bases and J gave up 2 bases; unmatched junction bases: 2. CDR3 length: 14 amino acids. The CDR3 sequence is CASSLEGTAYEQYF. The CDR3 coding sequence is TGCGCCAGCAGCTTGGAAGGGACAGCCTACGAGCAGTACTTC.

This chain connects TRBV6-1 to TRBJ1-1; 8 positions agree with TRBD1. CDR1 is MNHNS, CDR2 SASEGT, per germline. V was pared by 3 bases and J by 4 bases, with 7 bases of the junction left unmatched. This CDR3 has 15 residues. CDR3 DNA: TGTGCCAGCAGTGATCCGTTCACAGGGGGCACTGAAGCTTTCTTT. This gives the protein CASSDPFTGGTEAFF.

The chain combines TRBV18 with TRBJ2-7, with TRBD1 as a possible D gene (7 bases). The CDR3 runs 15 residues. Germline V gene data show CDR1 as KGHSH and CDR2 as LQKENI. V was clipped by 6 bases and J by 0 bases, with 15 bases between them. The CDR3 region is CASSPDRTISYEQYF. As DNA, the CDR3 is TGTGCCAGCTCCCCGGACAGGACTATCTCCTACGAGCAGTACTTC.

The genes are TRBV4-1 and TRBJ2-1, with D possibly TRBD2 on 6 matching bases. The CDR3 covers 16 residues. V gave up 4 bases and J gave up 6 bases, with 19 bases separating them. Germline loops: CDR1 MGHRA, CDR2 YSYEKL. The chain's CDR3 is CASSLGGTQAPNEQFF. The CDR3 DNA reads TGCGCCAGCAGCCTCGGCGGGACTCAAGCACCCAATGAGCAGTTCTTC.

As regards this clone: At one end, the junction sequence differs from germline, possibly due to a read error. The rearrangement links TRBV10-3 to TRBJ1-5; D gene uncertain. The CDR3 contains 12 residues. Germline V gene data show CDR1 as ENHRY and CDR2 as SYGVKD. CDR3 nucleotides: TGTGCCATAAGTGTTAACAATCAGCCCCAGCATTTT. It codes for CAISVNNQPQHF.

The gene calls are TRBV5-1 and TRBJ1-1, with 8 bases matching TRBD1. The CDR3 length is 15 residues. Germline values: CDR1 SGHRS, CDR2 YFSETQ. Losses at the gene ends were 5 bases for V and 3 bases for J; bases not matched to a gene: 9. CDR3 DNA: TGCGCCAGCAGTTCTAGGACAGGGTCGGACACTGAAGCTTTCTTT. This codes for CASSSRTGSDTEAFF.

This chain links TRBV5-6 with TRBJ1-1; TRBD1 matches 7 bases. Trimming at V came to 4 bases and at J to 4 bases, leaving 7 bases not matched to a gene. This CDR3 contains 14 residues. CDR1 is SGHDT, CDR2 YYEEEE, per germline. CDR3 DNA: TGTGCCAGCAGCACAGGTCGGACAGGCACTGAAGCTTTCTTT. Protein product: CASSTGRTGTEAFF.

V gene TRBV18 combines with J gene TRBJ2-5, with D possibly matching TRBD1 (5 bases). CDR3 length: 14 residues. Germline V gene lookup returns CDR1 KGHSH and CDR2 LQKENI. The V gene lost 6 bases and the J gene lost 9 bases, with 20 bases spanning the gap. The CDR3 loop reads CASSSIDSDIPQYF. Written as DNA, the CDR3 is TGTGCCAGCTCCTCGATCGACAGCGATATCCCCCAGTACTTC.

The V and J genes are TRBV6-2 or TRBV6-3 and TRBJ1-1, with TRBD1 identical over 8 bases. The CDR3 is 15 residues long. Germline lookup yields CDR1 MNHEY and CDR2 SVGEGT. The V segment lost 2 bases and the J segment 5 bases; nucleotides outside the gene matches: 7. DNA of the CDR3: TGTGCCAGCAGTTACCAAGGCAGGGGGCGGACTGAAGCTTTCTTT. Its translation is CASSYQGRGRTEAFF.

This clone was seen a single time. The gene calls are TRBV2 and TRBJ1-6; D is undetermined. Trimming removed 5 bases at V and 5 bases at J, with 7 bases between. The germline CDR1 and CDR2 sequences are SNHLY and FYNNEI. The CDR3 runs 13 residues. This CDR3 reads CASSLEDNSPLHF. CDR3 sequence (DNA): TGTGCCAGCAGTTTGGAGGATAATTCACCCCTCCACTTT. The full variable domain, its missing parts supplied by reference TRBV2 and TRBJ1-6, is EPEVTQTPSHQVTQMGQEVILRCVPISNHLYFYWYRQILGQKVEFLVSFYNNEISEKSEIFDDQFSVERPDGSNFTLKIRSTKLEDSAMYFCASSLEDNSPLHFGNGTRLTVT.

V gene TRBV5-1 combines with J gene TRBJ2-1, with D possibly being TRBD1 (6 bases). Deletions cut 4 bases from V and 4 bases from J, with 15 bases between. Germline values: CDR1 SGHRS, CDR2 YFSETQ. This CDR3 region has 15 residues. DNA for the CDR3: TGCGCCAGCAGCCCGGGCGGACAGAGGTACAATGAGCAGTTCTTC. The encoded protein is CASSPGGQRYNEQFF.

This chain uses TRBV7-9 with TRBJ2-5; the match to TRBD2 covers 15 bases. Trimming took 8 bases from V and 3 from J; bases not matched to a gene: 10. The CDR3 totals 17 residues. The germline gives CDR1 SEHNR, CDR2 FQNEAQ (reference sequence). CDR3 amino acids: CASARGLAGGPEETQYF. For the CDR3, the DNA is TGTGCCAGCGCTAGGGGACTAGCGGGGGGCCCGGAAGAGACCCAGTACTTC.

This chain connects TRBV6-6 to TRBJ2-1; 10 nucleotides line up with TRBD1. This CDR3 region has 13 residues. The germline CDR1 and CDR2 sequences are MNHNY and SVGAGI (reference sequence). The J segment lost 7 bases and the V segment lost 6 bases, leaving 3 bases of the junction unmatched. The CDR3 nucleotides read TGTGCCAGCAGCGACAGGGGGCGGAATGAGCAGTTCTTC. Protein: CASSDRGRNEQFF.

This clone has only one observation. The chain employs TRBV28 and TRBJ1-2, with D possibly being TRBD1 (6 bases). The germline gives CDR1 MDHEN, CDR2 SYDVKM. This CDR3 contains 16 residues. The V and J ends lost 5 bases and 4 bases respectively, with 20 bases between them. CDR3 protein: CASSLVGGLDGYGYTF. CDR3 nucleotide sequence: TGTGCCAGCAGTCTAGTGGGGGGGCTGGATGGCTATGGCTACACCTTC.

V usage is TRBV2 and J usage is TRBJ2-2; D unresolved. Trimming left V 6 bases short and J 7 bases short, with 9 bases between. This CDR3 spans 12 amino acids. Germline lookup yields CDR1 SNHLY and CDR2 FYNNEI. The chain's CDR3 is CASRLLVGELFF. CDR3 nucleotide sequence: TGTGCCAGCAGACTCTTAGTCGGGGAGCTGTTTTTT.